The T cell receptor beta chain described here comes from a study of blood T cell repertoires in COVID-19. Overall study context: Acute-phase and convalescent COVID-19 samples originated in the United States, Italy and Spain. PBMCs, B-cell-depleted T cells, or T cells provided the cDNA or gDNA that made up the material.

Trimming removed 5 bases from V and 7 bases from J; junction bases left unmatched: 5. The CDR3 has 13 residues. The germline V gene has CDR1 SGHNT and CDR2 YENEEA. Original handling: How many nucleated cells were present was estimated from reference gene primer amplification. Clones were sequenced by immunoSEQ multiplex PCR, and TCRdb holds only the in-frame ones, with some missing. D and trimming come from the DNA, and the V and J calls and clone size come from that table. The sample contains some 70,000 clones, around 84% of which appear only once. The clonotype originates from a woman aged 70 to 79 with acute or convalescent COVID-19. The rearrangement joins TRBV11-3 to TRBJ2-3; 8 nucleotides agree with TRBD1. Sequencing was done on a sample of peripheral blood. CDR3 DNA: TGTGCCAGCAGCGAACGACAGGGGAATACGCAGTATTTT. Translating gives CASSERQGNTQYF.